The 25 T cell receptor beta chains given below trace back to one sample, sequenced in a study of OX40 agonist ivuxolimab in advanced cancers. Measured with immunoSEQ multiplex PCR; TCRdb has only the in-frame clones, and not every one. The sample has some 33,000 clones, approximately 88% seen once; the top ten hold around a fifth. The input for sequencing was CD4+ or CD8+ T cells sorted from blood, taken in a trial of the OX40 agonist ivuxolimab. These receptors all stem from an adult with an advanced solid tumor such as melanoma, head and neck, liver or kidney cancer.

J is TRBJ2-5 and V is TRBV6-5; D call uncertain. In germline, CDR1 is MNHEY, CDR2 SVGAGI. Between the trimmed V and J ends, which lost 4 bases and 5 bases, there was a span of 5 bases. The CDR3 is 11 amino acids. The CDR3 nucleotides read TGTGCCAGCAGTTTGAGGGAGACCCAGTACTTC. It specifies CASSLRETQYF.

This sequence joins TRBV5-1 and TRBJ2-3; tentative D call: TRBD2 (6 bases). Germline V gene lookup returns CDR1 SGHRS and CDR2 YFSETQ. V was cut by 0 bases and J by 2 bases, with 22 bases left in between. CDR3 length equals 19 residues. The CDR3 DNA sequence: TGCGCCAGCAGCTTGGCTGGGGACTGGGCAGAACCCTACACAGATACGCAGTATTTT. It specifies CASSLAGDWAEPYTDTQYF.

The chain combines TRBV7-9 with TRBJ2-7; perhaps TRBD2 as D (5 bases). CDR3 size: 13 residues. The germline V gene has CDR1 SEHNR and CDR2 FQNEAQ (reference sequence). V lost 6 bases and J lost 3, with 12 bases in between. DNA for the CDR3: TGTGCCAGCAGTTTGGGGAGTCTCTACGAGCAGTACTTC. Translating gives CASSLGSLYEQYF.

This rearrangement joins TRBV30 to TRBJ1-6; D remains unclear. The CDR3 has 16 residues. Germline lookup yields CDR1 GTSNPN and CDR2 SVGIG (reference sequence). V lost 4 bases and J lost 1, with 14 bases in between. The CDR3 nucleotides read TGTGCCTGGACTCAACGAGGCCGATCCTATAATTCACCCCTCCACTTT. Translated: CAWTQRGRSYNSPLHF.

The chain is built from TRBV9 and TRBJ2-7, with D perhaps matching TRBD1 (5 bases). The CDR3 is 14 residues long. From germline, CDR1 is SGDLS and CDR2 YYNGEE. V lost 0 bases and J 4 bases, leaving 11 bases between the germline ends. The CDR3, as DNA: TGTGCCAGCAGCGTAGGTCCAGGGCGGTACGAGCAGTACTTC. It specifies CASSVGPGRYEQYF.

The V and J genes are TRBV14 and TRBJ2-6; no reliable D call. Trimming took off 2 bases at V and 1 base at J, with 9 bases between the two ends. The CDR3 extends over 16 amino acids. Germline V CDR1 and CDR2: SGHDN, FVKESK. The CDR3 spells CASSQIRVSGANVLTF. The CDR3 region has the DNA TGTGCCAGCAGCCAAATTAGGGTGTCTGGGGCCAACGTCCTGACTTTC.

The chain combines TRBV25-1 with TRBJ1-2, with D tentatively TRBD1 (5 bases). Germline CDR1 and CDR2: MGHDK and SYGVNS. Trimming shortened V by 8 bases and J by 4 bases, and 8 bases separated the two germline ends. This CDR3 is built from 11 residues. The CDR3 coding sequence is TGTGCCAGCCAGGGTCTCTATGGCTACACCTTC. Protein sequence: CASQGLYGYTF.

The chain has TRBV29-1 and TRBJ1-2; 7 positions match TRBD1. V lost 6 bases to trimming and J lost 8 bases; unmatched junction nucleotides: 9. This CDR3 has 12 amino acids. The V gene's germline CDR1 is SQVTM and CDR2 ANQGSEA. As DNA, the CDR3 is TGCAGCGTGCGCAGGGGGAGCGCGGGCTACACCTTC. Protein sequence: CSVRRGSAGYTF.

V gene TRBV5-1 combines with J gene TRBJ2-2; 9 bases align to TRBD2. The germline V gene has CDR1 SGHRS and CDR2 YFSETQ. The CDR3 length is 16 residues. V shed 4 bases and J 6 bases; nucleotides not matched to a gene: 10. The CDR3 bases are TGCGCCAGCAGCACAACGCCGGGACTAGCTTCCGGGGAGCTGTTTTTT. Its translation: CASSTTPGLASGELFF.

The V gene is TRBV7-3, the J gene TRBJ2-1; D is possibly TRBD2 (5 bases). This CDR3 comprises 16 residues. Trimming removed 1 base at V and 1 base at J, with 11 bases between. Germline assignment: CDR1 SGHTA and CDR2 FQGTGA. The CDR3 sequence: CASSLRASLSYNEQFF. The CDR3 DNA sequence: TGTGCCAGCAGCTTAAGGGCTAGCCTTTCCTACAATGAGCAGTTCTTC. The variable domain in full, completed from reference TRBV7-3 and TRBJ2-1, reads GAGVSQTPSNKVTEKGKYVELRCDPISGHTALYWYRQSLGQGPEFLIYFQGTGAADDSGLPNDRFFAVRPEGSVSTLKIQRTERGDSAVYLCASSLRASLSYNEQFFGPGTRLTVL.

The V and J genes are TRBV7-9 and TRBJ2-1, with a possible D match to TRBD1 (6 bases). Trimming pared 5 bases from V and 2 bases from J, leaving 13 bases between. Germline lookup yields CDR1 SEHNR and CDR2 FQNEAQ (reference sequence). CDR3 length: 15 amino acids. CDR3 protein: CASSLRGTPYNEQFF. The CDR3 bases are TGTGCCAGCAGCCTAAGGGGGACACCCTACAATGAGCAGTTCTTC.

The J gene is TRBJ2-3, the V gene TRBV10-2; D is uncertain. The germline V gene encodes CDR1 WSHSY and CDR2 SAAADI. This CDR3 has 14 residues. The V end was cut by 4 bases, the J end by 2 bases, with 10 bases between. The CDR3 DNA follows: TGCGCCAGCAGTGTTCTTAGCCACACAGATACGCAGTATTTT. This translates into CASSVLSHTDTQYF.

The rearrangement joins TRBV28 to TRBJ2-7; D gene ambiguous. Germline V gives CDR1 MDHEN, CDR2 SYDVKM. V was cut by 8 bases and J by 0 bases, with 11 bases left in between. This CDR3 comprises 13 residues. This CDR3 reads CASDQGNSYEQYF. The DNA for the CDR3 is TGTGCCAGCGACCAAGGTAACTCCTACGAGCAGTACTTC.

The chain recombines TRBV13 with TRBJ1-2; D not certain. V shed 3 bases and J shed 3 bases, with 8 bases lying between them. CDR3 length: 13 residues. Germline-derived CDR1 and CDR2 are PRHDT and FYEKMQ (reference sequence). CDR3 residues: CASSLNSDYGYTF. The CDR3 nucleotides are TGTGCCAGCAGCTTGAATTCGGACTATGGCTACACCTTC.

The CDR3 bases are TGTGCCAGCAGTGCTCGGACAGTTGCAAGTGGCGAGCAGTACTTC. This codes for CASSARTVASGEQYF. The chain uses TRBV2 and TRBJ2-7; D possibly corresponds to TRBD1 (6 bases). The CDR3 is made up of 15 amino acids. Germline lookup yields CDR1 SNHLY and CDR2 FYNNEI. V lost 4 bases, J lost 6 bases, and 19 bases lay in between.

The chain is built from TRBV7-8 and TRBJ2-7; 14 positions match TRBD2. CDR1 and CDR2 (germline): SGHVS, FQNEAQ. This CDR3 is 18 amino acids long. The V and J ends lost 7 bases and 5 bases, in that order; junction bases with no gene match: 16. The CDR3: CASTFDRTSGRSRDEQYF. DNA for the CDR3: TGTGCCAGCACCTTCGATCGGACTAGCGGGAGGTCCAGGGACGAGCAGTACTTC.

The chain employs TRBV18 and TRBJ2-2, with TRBD1 matching over 8 bases. J gave up 4 bases and V 3 bases, and 4 bases lay outside the gene matches. Germline CDR1 reads KGHSH; CDR2 reads LQKENI. The CDR3 is 15 residues long. The CDR3 loop reads CASSPARGPTGELFF. The CDR3 DNA reads TGTGCCAGCTCACCTGCCAGGGGGCCCACCGGGGAGCTGTTTTTT.

The gene calls are TRBV29-1 and TRBJ2-7; D is possibly TRBD2 (5 bases). The CDR3 length is 15 residues. Trimming took off 2 bases at V and 4 bases at J, with 18 bases between the two ends. Germline V gene data show CDR1 as SQVTM and CDR2 as ANQGSEA. The DNA of the CDR3 is TGCAGCGTTGAAAATGAGAGGGAGCTAGGGTACGAGCAGTACTTC. This gives the protein CSVENERELGYEQYF.

The V call is TRBV30, the J call TRBJ1-1; D is undetermined. V gave up 0 bases and J gave up 9 bases, with 23 bases separating them. Germline V gene data show CDR1 as GTSNPN and CDR2 as SVGIG (reference sequence). The CDR3 is 16 amino acids. Here the CDR3 DNA reads TGTGCCTGGAGTGTAGGTTTAGGTGGATGGAGTGGGAAAGCTTTCTTT. It yields the protein CAWSVGLGGWSGKAFF.

The genes are TRBV1 and TRBJ2-6; the table's D call, TRBD1, was not checked against the DNA. TRBV1 is designated a pseudogene. The CDR3 covers 21 residues. The CDR3 nucleotides are TGCACCAGCAGCCAAGATCTGGTGACCCCAGGCTTCCCCGTGGGGGCCAACGTCCTGACTTTC. It encodes CTSSQDLVTPGFPVGANVLTF.

This clone showed up just once. The chain recombines TRBV28 with TRBJ1-4, with a tentative D call TRBD1 (5 bases). V was trimmed by 2 bases and J by 3 bases, leaving 13 bases between them. This CDR3 has 16 residues. Germline loops: CDR1 MDHEN, CDR2 SYDVKM. The CDR3 here is CASSLPKQVPNEKLFF. CDR3 nucleotide sequence: TGTGCCAGCAGTTTACCCAAACAGGTTCCTAATGAAAAACTGTTTTTT.

J is TRBJ2-7 and V is TRBV9; D uncertain. Germline CDR1 reads SGDLS; CDR2 reads YYNGEE. The CDR3 has 15 residues. Trimming took 4 bases from V and 1 from J, leaving 15 bases between them. The CDR3 region is CASSPDPGPSYEQYF. In DNA form, the CDR3 reads TGTGCCAGCAGCCCCGACCCCGGGCCTTCCTACGAGCAGTACTTC.

The CDR3 region is CASSYPGLGYNEQFF. Written as DNA, the CDR3 is TGTGCCAGCAGCTATCCGGGACTGGGCTACAATGAGCAGTTCTTC. The rearrangement joins TRBV13 to TRBJ2-1; D possibly corresponds to TRBD2 (6 bases). Germline values: CDR1 PRHDT, CDR2 FYEKMQ (reference sequence). V dropped 4 bases and J dropped 3 bases, with 13 bases sitting between them. The CDR3 contains 15 residues.

V usage is TRBV30 and J usage is TRBJ1-1, with D perhaps matching TRBD1 (5 bases). The ends were cut back, 3 bases at V and 5 bases at J, with 16 bases in the middle. The germline CDR1 and CDR2 sequences are GTSNPN and SVGIG (reference sequence). This CDR3 region has 14 residues. The CDR3 DNA sequence: TGTGCCTGGAGCCCGGGGGGGTTCTTTACTGAAGCTTTCTTT. Protein sequence: CAWSPGGFFTEAFF.

This clone showed up just a few times. The rearrangement joins TRBV5-6 to TRBJ1-4; a weak D match, TRBD1 (6 bases). The CDR3 is made up of 15 amino acids. Trimming took 2 bases from V and 0 from J, leaving 8 bases between them. Germline V gene sequence: CDR1 SGHDT, CDR2 YYEEEE. CDR3 sequence: CASSFTGSTNEKLFF. Here the CDR3 DNA reads TGTGCCAGCAGCTTCACAGGGTCAACTAATGAAAAACTGTTTTTT.